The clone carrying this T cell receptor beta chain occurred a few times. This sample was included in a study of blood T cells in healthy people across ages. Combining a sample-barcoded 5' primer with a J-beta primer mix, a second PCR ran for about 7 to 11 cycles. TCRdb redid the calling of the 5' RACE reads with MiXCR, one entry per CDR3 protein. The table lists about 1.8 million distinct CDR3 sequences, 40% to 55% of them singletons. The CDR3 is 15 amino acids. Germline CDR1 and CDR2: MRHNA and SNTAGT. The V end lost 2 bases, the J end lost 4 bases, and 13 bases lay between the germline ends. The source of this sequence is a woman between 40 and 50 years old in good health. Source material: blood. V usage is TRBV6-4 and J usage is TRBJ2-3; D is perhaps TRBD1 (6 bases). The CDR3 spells CASSDGRQEPDTQYF. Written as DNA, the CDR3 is TGTGCCAGCAGTGACGGGAGACAGGAGCCAGATACGCAGTATTTT.